Listed below are T cell receptor beta chains from one sample, sequenced in a study of Tregs in tolerant kidney transplant recipients. Produced via immunoSEQ multiplex PCR; TCRdb's table is partial and in-frame only. The data hold 60,000 or so clones, with 70% to 90% observed a single time. Sequenced here: Tregs from blood, sampled before the transplant. These receptors were taken from a human donor who received a combined kidney and bone marrow transplant. CDR3s include the opening cysteine and the closing phenylalanine or tryptophan. The D gene is left open where the match is weak. Clone size is shown for a subset of rows, as once, few, many or a class of expanded clone.

J: TRBJ1-5; V: TRBV7-9; size: -; D: -; CDR3: CASSLGTANQPQHF; DNA: TGTGCCAGCAGCCTCGGAACGGCAAATCAGCCCCAGCATTTT
J: TRBJ2-7; V: TRBV7-6; size: -; D: TRBD1; CDR3: CASSLEQGNYEQYF; DNA: TGTGCCAGCAGCTTAGAACAGGGGAACTACGAGCAGTACTTC
J: TRBJ2-1; V: TRBV12-5; size: few; D: TRBD2; CDR3: CASGRGVSYNEQFF; DNA: TGTGCTAGTGGTCGGGGGGTGTCATACAATGAGCAGTTCTTC
J: TRBJ2-5; V: TRBV9; size: -; D: -; CDR3: CASSPDLGPMETQYF; DNA: TGTGCCAGCAGCCCTGACCTTGGGCCTATGGAGACCCAGTACTTC
J: TRBJ1-6; V: TRBV27; size: -; D: -; CDR3: CASSLGGTYNSPLHF; DNA: TGTGCCAGCAGTTTAGGGGGGACCTATAATTCACCCCTCCACTTT
J: TRBJ2-5; V: TRBV5-4; size: -; D: TRBD2; CDR3: CASSLGEGRSETQYF; DNA: TGTGCCAGCAGCTTGGGGGAGGGTCGGTCGGAGACCCAGTACTTC
J: TRBJ2-7; V: TRBV7-9; size: -; D: -; CDR3: CASSPPFSGGRDEQYF; DNA: TGTGCCAGCAGCCCACCCTTCTCTGGGGGTCGGGACGAGCAGTACTTC
J: TRBJ1-2; V: TRBV5-1; size: -; D: -; CDR3: CASSLGSTGGATLYTF; DNA: TGCGCCAGCAGCTTGGGTTCCACGGGGGGAGCGACCCTCTACACCTTC
J: TRBJ2-5; V: TRBV6-1; size: -; D: -; CDR3: CASRRSGQETQYF; DNA: TGTGCCAGCAGGAGGTCAGGACAAGAGACCCAGTACTTC
J: TRBJ2-1; V: TRBV19; size: -; D: -; CDR3: CASSPILGEQGVRFF; DNA: TGTGCCAGTAGTCCCATATTGGGGGAACAGGGAGTCAGGTTCTTC
J: TRBJ1-4; V: TRBV28; size: -; D: -; CDR3: CASSRRGLLFF; DNA: TGTGCCAGCAGTCGACGGGGGCTACTGTTTTTT
J: TRBJ2-5; V: TRBV5-1; size: -; D: TRBD2; CDR3: CASSATSGEETQYF; DNA: TGCGCCAGCAGCGCAACTAGCGGGGAAGAGACCCAGTACTTC